There are many counts of the clone carrying this T cell receptor (beta chain). Its antigen remains unidentified. The sample is drawn from a study of T cells in Graves' hyperthyroidism and ophthalmopathy. Study-wide context: Pretreatment peripheral blood was obtained at initial diagnosis. Study-wide points: The majority of expanded thyroid clonotypes above 0.001 also appeared in blood.

Duration under 3 months, a NOSPECS grade of at least 4, and a Clinical Activity Score of at least 3 characterized the ophthalmopathy patients. Patients with uncontrolled infections, other autoimmune diseases, pregnancy or lactation were excluded. Amplified TCR beta CDR3 regions derived from RNA transcripts. Researchers ran a first-round RT-PCR on the TCR CDR3 using the HTBI primer set. TCRdb recomputed calls from the multiplex PCR reads with MiXCR, one row per CDR3 protein. The sample consists of 500,000 to 650,000 distinct CDR3 sequences, roughly a sixth of them appearing once. CDR3 length: 13 residues. Trimming shortened V by 3 bases and J by 1 base, and 6 bases separated the two germline ends. Germline CDR1 reads KGHSY; CDR2 reads FQNENV.

The TCR was taken from a woman between 18 and 29 years old with Graves' ophthalmopathy. This sequence joins TRBV16 and TRBJ1-1; the D gene is possibly TRBD1 (5 bases). Sequencing was performed on blood. The CDR3 spells CASSHGGNTEAFF. Written as DNA, the CDR3 is TGTGCCAGCAGCCACGGGGGGAACACTGAAGCTTTCTTT.